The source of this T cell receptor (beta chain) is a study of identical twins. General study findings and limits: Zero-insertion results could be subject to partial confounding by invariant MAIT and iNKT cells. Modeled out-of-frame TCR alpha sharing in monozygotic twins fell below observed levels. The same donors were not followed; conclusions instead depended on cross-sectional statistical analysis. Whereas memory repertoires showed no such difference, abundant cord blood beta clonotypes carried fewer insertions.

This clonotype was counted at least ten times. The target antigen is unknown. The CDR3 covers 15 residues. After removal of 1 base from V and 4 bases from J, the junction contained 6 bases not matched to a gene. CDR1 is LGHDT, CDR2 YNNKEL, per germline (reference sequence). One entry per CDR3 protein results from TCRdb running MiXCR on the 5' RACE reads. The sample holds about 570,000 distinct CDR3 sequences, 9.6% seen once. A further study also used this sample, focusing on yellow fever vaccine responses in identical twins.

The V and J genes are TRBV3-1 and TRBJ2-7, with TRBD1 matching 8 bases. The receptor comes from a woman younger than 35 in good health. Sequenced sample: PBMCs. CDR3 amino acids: CASSQVPQGAYEQYF. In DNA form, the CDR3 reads TGTGCCAGCAGCCAAGTACCCCAGGGGGCTTACGAGCAGTACTTC.